What follows are 7 T cell receptor beta chains derived from one specimen sequenced in a study of T-cell memory formation after mild COVID-19. TCRdb redid the calling of the 5' RACE reads with MiXCR, one entry per CDR3 protein. The sample lists some 110,000 distinct CDR3 sequences; more than 15% were seen once. Material: PBMCs or a T cell subset sorted from them (not recorded which). These receptor sequences come from an adult woman who had mild COVID-19 (a few samples of this study predate the infection). Cell type and time point are not known.

Concerning this clonotype: The junction shows a germline mismatch at one end, possibly a read error. The DNA for the CDR3 is TGTGCCAGCAGCTCTGGATCTATAGCGGGAAGCAGAGATACGCAGTATTTT. This encodes CASSSGSIAGSRDTQYF. The chain uses TRBV11-3 and TRBJ2-3; TRBD2 matches at 8 bases. CDR1 and CDR2 (germline): SGHNT, YENEEA. The CDR3 spans 17 residues.

The V gene is TRBV4-2, the J gene TRBJ2-3; 12 bases line up with TRBD2. Unmatched junction bases numbered 8, after V lost 3 bases and J lost 7 bases. The CDR3 runs to 16 residues. Per germline, CDR1 LGHNA and CDR2 YNFKEQ. CDR3 sequence (DNA): TGTGCCAGCAGCCAGATACTAGCGGGAGGAGGGCATACGCAGTATTTT. It encodes CASSQILAGGGHTQYF.

J is TRBJ2-1 and V is TRBV28; D call uncertain. CDR3 length: 14 amino acids. Trimming removed 8 bases from V and 1 base from J, with 12 bases in between. CDR1 and CDR2 (germline): MDHEN, SYDVKM. The CDR3 nucleotides read TGTGCCAGCCGTAGGCGGTTTTCCTACAATGAGCAGTTCTTC. This codes for CASRRRFSYNEQFF.

The chain combines TRBV7-8 with TRBJ2-7, with 8 bases fitting TRBD2. Germline V gene data show CDR1 as SGHVS and CDR2 as FQNEAQ. This CDR3 comprises 14 residues. V was pared by 6 bases and J by 2 bases, with 6 bases of the junction left unmatched. The CDR3 DNA is TGTGCCAGCAGTTTCGGGGGGGAGGCCTACGAGCAGTACTTC. Translation gives CASSFGGEAYEQYF.

This rearrangement joins TRBV2 to TRBJ2-7, with 12 nucleotides matching TRBD2. The CDR3 is made up of 15 amino acids. V gave up 3 bases and J gave up 3 bases; unmatched junction bases: 3. Germline V CDR1 and CDR2: SNHLY, FYNNEI. The CDR3 DNA reads TGTGCCAGCAGTGACCCTAGCGGGGGGGTCTACGAGCAGTACTTC. Amino acids: CASSDPSGGVYEQYF.

This clonotype came up a few times. The chain recombines TRBV7-6 with TRBJ2-1; perhaps TRBD2 as D (6 bases). This CDR3 comprises 13 residues. CDR1 and CDR2 (germline): SGHVS, FNYEAQ. The V end lost 10 bases, the J end lost 10 bases, and 20 bases lay between the germline ends. For the CDR3, the DNA is TGTGCCACCCGGGACTCAGGCTTAACAGAGCAGTTCTTC. It translates to CATRDSGLTEQFF. Based on the CDR3 plus reference TRBV7-6 and TRBJ2-1, the full variable domain is GAGVSQSPRYKVTKRGQDVALRCDPISGHVSLYWYRQALGQGPEFLTYFNYEAQQDKSGLPNDRFSAERPEGSISTLTIQRTEQRDSAMYRCATRDSGLTEQFFGPGTRLTVL.

The chain uses TRBV6-2 or TRBV6-3 and TRBJ1-2, with D uncertain. Germline assignment: CDR1 MNHEY and CDR2 SVGEGT. CDR3 size: 18 residues. Between the trimmed V and J ends, which lost 4 bases and 3 bases, there was a span of 24 bases. CDR3 loop: CASSWEFFTSSDYYGYTF. The CDR3 bases are TGTGCCAGCAGTTGGGAGTTCTTTACGTCCTCGGATTACTATGGCTACACCTTC.